Below are 21 T cell receptor beta chains sequenced from a single sample in a study of T-cell memory formation after mild COVID-19. Each CDR3 protein is one row after TCRdb ran MiXCR on the 5' RACE reads. Seen here are approximately 260,000 distinct CDR3 sequences, around 16% observed once, and the top ten hold 20% to 25%. Sequencing used PBMCs or a T cell subset sorted from them (not recorded which). These receptor sequences come from a man younger than 35 who had mild COVID-19 (a few samples of this study predate the infection). Cell type and time point are not known.

The chain uses TRBV4-3 and TRBJ2-5; D is possibly TRBD1 or TRBD2 (5 bases each). With 3 bases removed from V and 8 bases from J, the gap between germline ends came to 16 bases. Per germline, CDR1 LGHNA and CDR2 YSLEER. The CDR3 runs to 14 residues. CDR3 sequence (DNA): TGCGCCAGCAGCCATGCCGGGACGGCTTCAACCCAGTACTTC. Protein: CASSHAGTASTQYF.

This chain connects TRBV19 to TRBJ2-1; weak D call: TRBD1 (6 bases). The V gene's germline CDR1 is LNHDA and CDR2 SQIVND (reference sequence). This CDR3 has 15 residues. The germline V and J ends were trimmed by 1 base and 4 bases, with 11 bases remaining between them. CDR3 amino acids: CASSIALQGYNEQFF. Here the CDR3 DNA reads TGTGCCAGTAGTATAGCCCTCCAGGGGTACAATGAGCAGTTCTTC.

The chain uses TRBV5-1 and TRBJ2-1, with no clear D. The V gene's germline CDR1 is SGHRS and CDR2 YFSETQ. V lost 4 bases and J 11 bases, leaving 13 bases between the germline ends. The CDR3 runs to 12 residues. CDR3 loop: CASSQDVGQQFF. In DNA form, the CDR3 reads TGCGCCAGCAGCCAGGACGTGGGTCAGCAGTTCTTC.

This clonotype was detected only a few times. V is TRBV11-2 and J is TRBJ1-6; TRBD1 matches at 8 bases. Unmatched junction bases numbered 1, after V lost 0 bases and J lost 6 bases. The CDR3 covers 15 residues. Per germline, CDR1 SGHAT and CDR2 FQNNGV. The CDR3 DNA reads as TGTGCCAGCAGCTTAGAGGGGACAGGTAATTCACCCCTCCACTTT. Its protein is CASSLEGTGNSPLHF.

The chain recombines TRBV4-1 with TRBJ2-3; D not resolved. The length of the CDR3 is 15 residues. In germline, CDR1 is MGHRA, CDR2 YSYEKL. V gave up 2 bases and J gave up 4 bases, with 13 bases separating them. The CDR3 sequence: CASSQTSSGADTQYF. In DNA, the CDR3 is TGCGCCAGCAGCCAAACTTCGTCAGGAGCAGATACGCAGTATTTT.

The table lists this clonotype with a few counts. This rearrangement joins TRBV11-1 to TRBJ2-7, with 12 bases lining up with TRBD1. Germline V gives CDR1 SGHAT, CDR2 FQDESV (reference sequence). Trimming took 5 bases from V and 4 from J; bases not matched to a gene: 6. The CDR3 covers 15 residues. The CDR3 bases are TGTGCCAGCAGCCTTGGGACAGGGGGCGCGTACGAGCAGTACGTC. Encoded protein: CASSLGTGGAYEQYV.

Ten or more counts support this clonotype. The gene calls are TRBV5-1 and TRBJ2-2; no clear D. The CDR3 runs to 16 residues. Germline V CDR1 and CDR2: SGHRS, YFSETQ. V was pared by 3 bases and J by 0 bases, with 12 bases between. CDR3 residues: CASSSRTVANTGELFF. The CDR3 nucleotides read TGCGCCAGCAGCTCCCGGACGGTCGCGAACACCGGGGAGCTGTTTTTT.

This sequence joins TRBV6-1 and TRBJ2-7; D remains ambiguous. Trimming pared 3 bases from V and 1 base from J, leaving 7 bases between. Germline lookup yields CDR1 MNHNS and CDR2 SASEGT. This CDR3 comprises 13 residues. CDR3 in amino acids: CASSDTISYEQYV. The DNA of the CDR3 is TGTGCCAGCAGTGATACCATATCCTACGAGCAGTACGTC.

CDR3 region: CASSVRRLAGGTDTQYF. DNA of the CDR3: TGTGCCAGCAGTGTAAGGCGACTAGCGGGGGGCACAGATACGCAGTATTTT. The rearrangement uses TRBV2 and TRBJ2-3; 12 bases agree with TRBD2. The junction had 6 bases not matched to a gene; V was cut back by 4 bases and J by 1 base. This CDR3 region has 17 residues. In germline, CDR1 is SNHLY, CDR2 FYNNEI.

The V call is TRBV2, the J call TRBJ2-1, with D unresolved. V was shortened by 3 bases and J by 9 bases, with 15 bases between the two germline ends. This CDR3 has 14 amino acids. Germline V gene sequence: CDR1 SNHLY, CDR2 FYNNEI. The CDR3 DNA follows: TGTGCCAGCAGTGATTATCAGAACGCGAGTGAGCAGTTCTTC. It encodes CASSDYQNASEQFF.

The V and J genes are TRBV11-2 and TRBJ2-1, with 8 bases identical to TRBD2. V lost 1 base and J lost 5; bases outside the gene matches: 7. This CDR3 has 16 residues. Germline lookup yields CDR1 SGHAT and CDR2 FQNNGV. DNA for the CDR3: TGTGCCAGCAGCTTAGGTCGGGGGGGGCGAAACAATGAGCAGTTCTTC. Its translation is CASSLGRGGRNNEQFF.

The rearrangement joins TRBV6-5 to TRBJ2-7; D gene unclear. This CDR3 has 12 residues. Germline CDR1 is MNHEY and CDR2 is SVGAGI. Trimming left V 5 bases short and J 2 bases short, with 7 bases between. Written as DNA, the CDR3 is TGTGCCAGCAGTGCGGACGCCTACGAGCAGTACTTC. Translating gives CASSADAYEQYF.

The genes are TRBV6-2 or TRBV6-3 and TRBJ2-7; D is undetermined. Germline CDR1 reads MNHEY; CDR2 reads SVGEGT. This CDR3 comprises 14 residues. V shed 7 bases and J shed 3 bases, with 16 bases lying between them. Here the CDR3 DNA reads TGTGCCAGCATCCCAAGAAGAGGAAACTACGAGCAGTACTTC. Protein sequence: CASIPRRGNYEQYF.

This clonotype showed up just a few times. V gene TRBV4-3 combines with J gene TRBJ2-2, with D possibly matching TRBD1 (6 bases). This CDR3 is built from 16 residues. The V gene's germline CDR1 is LGHNA and CDR2 YSLEER. V was cut by 0 bases and J by 2 bases, with 10 bases left in between. The CDR3 DNA is TGCGCCAGCAGCCAAGAGGGACACCCAAACACCGGGGAGCTGTTTTTT. The encoded protein is CASSQEGHPNTGELFF.

This clonotype appeared a few times. The genes are TRBV6-5 and TRBJ2-5; D remains unclear. V lost 7 bases to trimming and J lost 5 bases, with 14 bases between them. Germline V CDR1 and CDR2: MNHEY, SVGAGI. The CDR3 has 13 amino acids. CDR3 amino acids: CASIKSARETQYF. In nucleotides, the CDR3 is TGTGCCAGCATCAAGTCTGCGCGGGAGACCCAGTACTTC.

The V gene is TRBV7-9, the J gene TRBJ1-2; unclear D gene. The CDR3 extends over 15 amino acids. Germline V gene data show CDR1 as SEHNR and CDR2 as FQNEAQ (reference sequence). Between the trimmed V and J ends, which lost 1 base and 4 bases, there was a span of 13 bases. The CDR3 bases are TGTGCCAGCAGCTTAGACCGTGGAAGAAGCTATGGCTACACCTTC. This translates into CASSLDRGRSYGYTF. Full variable domain (remainder filled in from reference TRBV7-9 and TRBJ1-2): DTGVSQNPRHKITKRGQNVTFRCDPISEHNRLYWYRQTLGQGPEFLTYFQNEAQLEKSRLLSDRFSAERPKGSFSTLEIQRTEQGDSAMYLCASSLDRGRSYGYTFGSGTRLTVV.

The V call is TRBV20-1, the J call TRBJ1-3, with D possibly being TRBD1 (6 bases). Germline assignment: CDR1 DFQATT and CDR2 SNEGSKA (reference sequence). Trimming pared 6 bases from V and 2 bases from J, leaving 14 bases between. CDR3 length equals 14 residues. CDR3 loop: CSAVTGTAGNTIYF. In nucleotides, the CDR3 is TGCAGTGCGGTTACAGGGACCGCTGGAAACACCATATATTTT.

This clonotype has just a few counts. The chain recombines TRBV4-3 with TRBJ2-5; no definite D call. Per germline, CDR1 LGHNA and CDR2 YSLEER. V dropped 0 bases and J dropped 3 bases, with 17 bases sitting between them. This CDR3 is built from 17 residues. The CDR3 coding sequence is TGCGCCAGCAGCCAAGAACTCATCCCAGCGAAAAAAGAGACCCAGTACTTC. Protein product: CASSQELIPAKKETQYF.

This clonotype was recorded once. This CDR3 is CATSRDQERDEQFF. The CDR3 region has the DNA TGTGCCACCAGCAGAGATCAGGAGAGGGATGAGCAGTTCTTC. The rearrangement links TRBV15 to TRBJ2-1; the D gene is possibly TRBD2 (5 bases). Germline CDR1 LNHNV, CDR2 YYDKDF (reference sequence). This CDR3 is 14 amino acids long. V lost 0 bases and J lost 8, with 11 bases in between.

The chain employs TRBV5-5 and TRBJ1-1; D perhaps matches TRBD1 (6 bases). The V gene's germline CDR1 is SGHKS and CDR2 YYEKEE (reference sequence). V dropped 0 bases and J dropped 0 bases, with 21 bases sitting between them. The CDR3 is made up of 19 amino acids. CDR3 sequence (DNA): TGTGCCAGCAGCTTGGATGGGGGCGGGAGAAACCCGATGAACACTGAAGCTTTCTTT. Its protein product is CASSLDGGGRNPMNTEAFF.

There are many counts of this clonotype. The chain joins TRBV5-1 to TRBJ2-1, with 9 bases fitting TRBD2. Germline-derived CDR1 and CDR2 are SGHRS and YFSETQ. The CDR3 sequence is 15 residues long. V was clipped by 4 bases and J by 0 bases; unmatched bases: 2. This chain's CDR3 is CASSRLADSYNEQFF. The CDR3, as DNA: TGCGCCAGCAGCCGACTAGCGGACTCCTACAATGAGCAGTTCTTC.